This is a list of T cell receptor beta chains from one sample in a study of T cells after yellow fever vaccination. A single record per CDR3 protein comes from TCRdb applying MiXCR to the 5' RACE reads. The table has around 310,000 distinct CDR3 sequences, approximately 3.9% seen once. The sample consisted of PBMCs, taken on the day of the yellow fever booster vaccination. The receptors derive from a man in his late teens or twenties who received the YFV17D yellow fever vaccine. Both conserved end residues are part of each CDR3. The order of the fields is V gene, clone size, J gene, D gene, CDR3 protein, CDR3 DNA. A D gene is named only where the DNA matches it firmly. Size is omitted from some rows. Given values are once, few, many or a class for expanded clones.

v_call: TRBV6-2/TRBV6-3
clone_size: few
j_call: TRBJ2-1
d_call: -
cdr3_aa: CASSEQASYNEQFF
cdr3_nt: TGTGCCAGCAGCGAACAGGCCTCCTACAATGAGCAGTTCTTC

v_call: TRBV18
clone_size: -
j_call: TRBJ1-3
d_call: -
cdr3_aa: CASSPRTEAGNTIYF
cdr3_nt: TGTGCCAGCTCACCACGGACGGAGGCTGGAAACACCATATATTTT

v_call: TRBV23-1
clone_size: many
j_call: TRBJ1-5
d_call: -
cdr3_aa: CASIQPQHF
cdr3_nt: TGCGCCAGCATTCAGCCCCAGCATTTT

v_call: TRBV30
clone_size: -
j_call: TRBJ1-2
d_call: -
cdr3_aa: CARGWRHYGYTF
cdr3_nt: TGTGCCCGCGGATGGAGGCACTATGGCTACACCTTC

v_call: TRBV11-1
clone_size: many
j_call: TRBJ2-1
d_call: -
cdr3_aa: CASSWKSRGAHNEQFF
cdr3_nt: TGTGCCAGCAGCTGGAAATCTAGGGGGGCCCACAATGAGCAGTTCTTC

v_call: TRBV7-2
clone_size: -
j_call: TRBJ2-2
d_call: -
cdr3_aa: CASRTRGGTVNTGELFF
cdr3_nt: TGTGCCAGCAGGACAAGGGGAGGGACAGTCAACACCGGGGAGCTGTTTTTT

v_call: TRBV7-2
clone_size: many
j_call: TRBJ2-7
d_call: TRBD2
cdr3_aa: CASSLVGTSGGAHEQYF
cdr3_nt: TGTGCCAGCAGCTTAGTAGGGACTAGCGGGGGGGCGCACGAGCAGTACTTC

v_call: TRBV5-6
clone_size: -
j_call: TRBJ2-3
d_call: -
cdr3_aa: CASSFRAGWQYF
cdr3_nt: TGTGCCAGCAGCTTTAGGGCGGGGTGGCAGTATTTT

v_call: TRBV4-1
clone_size: few
j_call: TRBJ1-2
d_call: -
cdr3_aa: CASSSRGTSYGYTF
cdr3_nt: TGCGCCAGCAGCTCACGAGGAACTTCCTATGGCTACACCTTC

v_call: TRBV7-8
clone_size: many
j_call: TRBJ2-5
d_call: -
cdr3_aa: CASSPRVQETQYF
cdr3_nt: TGTGCCAGCAGCCCTAGGGTCCAAGAGACCCAGTACTTC

v_call: TRBV5-1
clone_size: many
j_call: TRBJ2-3
d_call: TRBD2
cdr3_aa: CASSLGSGGASTDTQYF
cdr3_nt: TGCGCCAGCAGCTTGGGCAGCGGGGGGGCTAGCACAGATACGCAGTATTTT

v_call: TRBV5-1
clone_size: many
j_call: TRBJ2-1
d_call: -
cdr3_aa: CASSLLPYNEQFF
cdr3_nt: TGCGCCAGCAGCTTGCTACCCTACAATGAGCAGTTCTTC

v_call: TRBV7-2
clone_size: many
j_call: TRBJ2-3
d_call: TRBD2
cdr3_aa: CASSSTSGGASDTQYF
cdr3_nt: TGTGCCAGCAGCTCTACTAGCGGGGGGGCCTCAGATACGCAGTATTTT

v_call: TRBV5-1
clone_size: many
j_call: TRBJ1-1
d_call: -
cdr3_aa: CASSYVPNTEAFF
cdr3_nt: TGCGCCAGCAGTTATGTTCCGAACACTGAAGCTTTCTTT

v_call: TRBV5-1
clone_size: many
j_call: TRBJ2-3
d_call: TRBD1
cdr3_aa: CASSGQGRGTDTQYF
cdr3_nt: TGCGCCAGCAGCGGACAGGGAAGGGGCACAGATACGCAGTATTTT

v_call: TRBV5-1
clone_size: -
j_call: TRBJ2-1
d_call: TRBD2
cdr3_aa: CASSFTLARAYYNEQFF
cdr3_nt: TGCGCCAGCAGCTTTACACTAGCGAGGGCGTATTACAATGAGCAGTTCTTC

v_call: TRBV24-1
clone_size: few
j_call: TRBJ1-5
d_call: -
cdr3_aa: CATSVNVGPQHF
cdr3_nt: TGTGCCACCAGTGTGAACGTCGGGCCCCAGCATTTT

v_call: TRBV7-6
clone_size: many
j_call: TRBJ2-3
d_call: -
cdr3_aa: CASSPEQEATDTQYF
cdr3_nt: TGTGCCAGCAGCCCCGAACAGGAGGCCACAGATACGCAGTATTTT

v_call: TRBV7-8
clone_size: many
j_call: TRBJ1-4
d_call: -
cdr3_aa: CASSRTGRLSATNEKLFF
cdr3_nt: TGTGCCAGCAGCCGTACAGGGAGACTATCCGCAACTAATGAAAAACTGTTTTTT

v_call: TRBV12-3/TRBV12-4
clone_size: few
j_call: TRBJ1-2
d_call: -
cdr3_aa: CASSSQVTLDGYTF
cdr3_nt: TGTGCCAGCAGTTCCCAAGTGACTCTGGACGGCTACACCTTC

v_call: TRBV5-1
clone_size: -
j_call: TRBJ2-7
d_call: TRBD1
cdr3_aa: CASSLDPPTGTGFVAYEQYF
cdr3_nt: TGCGCCAGCAGCTTGGACCCACCGACCGGGACAGGGTTCGTCGCCTACGAGCAGTACTTC

v_call: TRBV12-3/TRBV12-4
clone_size: -
j_call: TRBJ1-1
d_call: -
cdr3_aa: CASSLGTFVGKAFF
cdr3_nt: TGTGCCAGCAGTTTGGGAACTTTCGTGGGGAAAGCTTTCTTT

v_call: TRBV12-3/TRBV12-4
clone_size: few
j_call: TRBJ2-1
d_call: -
cdr3_aa: CASSFNQGSNGQFF
cdr3_nt: TGTGCCAGCAGTTTTAACCAGGGCTCCAATGGGCAGTTCTTC

v_call: TRBV19
clone_size: many
j_call: TRBJ2-2
d_call: -
cdr3_aa: CASTQGGLVSGELFF
cdr3_nt: TGTGCCAGTACCCAAGGGGGTTTAGTTTCCGGGGAGCTGTTTTTT

v_call: TRBV4-1
clone_size: few
j_call: TRBJ2-5
d_call: -
cdr3_aa: CASSQGRGFQETQYF
cdr3_nt: TGCGCCAGCAGCCAAGGACGAGGGTTTCAGGAGACCCAGTACTTC

v_call: TRBV20-1
clone_size: many
j_call: TRBJ2-4
d_call: -
cdr3_aa: CSARERAWDIQYF
cdr3_nt: TGCAGTGCTAGGGAGCGGGCATGGGACATTCAGTACTTC

v_call: TRBV9
clone_size: few
j_call: TRBJ2-6
d_call: -
cdr3_aa: CASSVGNLPGANVLTF
cdr3_nt: TGTGCCAGCAGCGTAGGGAACCTCCCTGGGGCCAACGTCCTGACTTTC

v_call: TRBV4-3
clone_size: -
j_call: TRBJ1-1
d_call: -
cdr3_aa: CARSQWAKYTVAFF
cdr3_nt: TGCGCCAGGAGCCAATGGGCGAAGTACACTGTAGCTTTCTTT

v_call: TRBV14
clone_size: -
j_call: TRBJ2-3
d_call: -
cdr3_aa: CASSQEGPSQTQYF
cdr3_nt: TGTGCCAGCAGCCAAGAAGGTCCCAGCCAGACGCAGTATTTT

v_call: TRBV6-6
clone_size: few
j_call: TRBJ1-6
d_call: -
cdr3_aa: CASGPSPLHF
cdr3_nt: TGTGCCAGCGGCCCCTCACCCCTCCACTTT

v_call: TRBV6-5
clone_size: few
j_call: TRBJ1-1
d_call: TRBD1
cdr3_aa: CASRRDSHTEAFF
cdr3_nt: TGTGCCAGCAGGAGGGACAGCCACACTGAAGCTTTCTTT

v_call: TRBV7-6
clone_size: many
j_call: TRBJ2-3
d_call: -
cdr3_aa: CASSFPGTGQYF
cdr3_nt: TGTGCCAGCAGCTTCCCAGGGACTGGGCAGTATTTT

v_call: TRBV18
clone_size: few
j_call: TRBJ2-7
d_call: -
cdr3_aa: CASSPINYYEQYF
cdr3_nt: TGTGCCAGCTCACCCATAAACTACTACGAGCAGTACTTC

v_call: TRBV5-6
clone_size: -
j_call: TRBJ1-4
d_call: -
cdr3_aa: CASSYSGPSTNEKLFF
cdr3_nt: TGTGCCAGCAGCTACTCAGGCCCCTCAACTAATGAAAAACTGTTTTTT

v_call: TRBV4-3
clone_size: -
j_call: TRBJ2-1
d_call: -
cdr3_aa: CASSQEQGNEQFF
cdr3_nt: TGCGCCAGCAGCCAAGAACAGGGCAATGAGCAGTTCTTC

v_call: TRBV11-3
clone_size: -
j_call: TRBJ2-2
d_call: TRBD2
cdr3_aa: CASRRGTSGTGELFF
cdr3_nt: TGTGCCAGCCGCCGAGGGACTAGCGGTACCGGGGAGCTGTTTTTT

v_call: TRBV3-1
clone_size: many
j_call: TRBJ1-3
d_call: -
cdr3_aa: CASSPWGSSGNTIYF
cdr3_nt: TGTGCCAGCAGCCCCTGGGGGAGCTCTGGAAACACCATATATTTT

v_call: TRBV11-2
clone_size: many
j_call: TRBJ2-7
d_call: -
cdr3_aa: CASSSLAGRNEQYF
cdr3_nt: TGTGCCAGCAGCTCGCTCGCAGGGAGGAACGAGCAGTACTTC

v_call: TRBV12-3/TRBV12-4
clone_size: -
j_call: TRBJ2-1
d_call: TRBD1
cdr3_aa: CASSPRQGAYNEQFF
cdr3_nt: TGTGCCAGCAGTCCCCGTCAGGGGGCCTACAATGAGCAGTTCTTC

v_call: TRBV9
clone_size: many
j_call: TRBJ2-5
d_call: -
cdr3_aa: CASSVDPGKETQYF
cdr3_nt: TGTGCCAGCAGCGTAGACCCGGGGAAAGAGACCCAGTACTTC

v_call: TRBV5-1
clone_size: many
j_call: TRBJ2-3
d_call: TRBD2
cdr3_aa: CASSRSGGARRTDTQYF
cdr3_nt: TGCGCCAGCAGCCGTAGCGGGGGGGCCCGTAGGACAGATACGCAGTATTTT

v_call: TRBV20-1
clone_size: many
j_call: TRBJ2-5
d_call: -
cdr3_aa: CSAKQWGETQYF
cdr3_nt: TGCAGTGCTAAGCAGTGGGGGGAGACCCAGTACTTC

v_call: TRBV10-3
clone_size: -
j_call: TRBJ2-7
d_call: TRBD2
cdr3_aa: CAISERGSSGSYEQYF
cdr3_nt: TGTGCCATCAGTGAGAGGGGTTCTAGCGGGTCCTACGAGCAGTACTTC

v_call: TRBV7-9
clone_size: -
j_call: TRBJ1-2
d_call: -
cdr3_aa: CERPPQGKTSGYTF
cdr3_nt: TGTGAGCGACCCCCCCAGGGCAAGACAAGTGGCTACACCTTC

v_call: TRBV6-5
clone_size: few
j_call: TRBJ2-1
d_call: -
cdr3_aa: CASSPSVNSYNEQFF
cdr3_nt: TGTGCCAGCAGTCCTTCGGTGAACTCCTACAATGAGCAGTTCTTC

v_call: TRBV5-1
clone_size: many
j_call: TRBJ2-2
d_call: -
cdr3_aa: CASASSGWALEGELFF
cdr3_nt: TGCGCCAGCGCCTCCAGCGGGTGGGCTTTGGAAGGGGAGCTGTTTTTT

v_call: TRBV7-8
clone_size: few
j_call: TRBJ2-2
d_call: -
cdr3_aa: CASSLLSGSGELFF
cdr3_nt: TGTGCCAGCAGCTTATTATCGGGGTCCGGGGAGCTGTTTTTT

v_call: TRBV19
clone_size: few
j_call: TRBJ1-1
d_call: -
cdr3_aa: CASSGITEAFF
cdr3_nt: TGTGCCAGTAGTGGCATCACTGAAGCTTTCTTT

v_call: TRBV6-4
clone_size: -
j_call: TRBJ1-3
d_call: -
cdr3_aa: CASSDKRDSNYSGNTIYF
cdr3_nt: TGTGCCAGCAGTGACAAGAGGGACTCGAATTACTCTGGAAACACCATATATTTT

v_call: TRBV3-1
clone_size: -
j_call: TRBJ2-5
d_call: -
cdr3_aa: CASSQWQGETQYF
cdr3_nt: TGTGCCAGCAGCCAATGGCAGGGGGAGACCCAGTACTTC

v_call: TRBV11-2
clone_size: many
j_call: TRBJ2-1
d_call: -
cdr3_aa: CASSLVRKEYNEQFF
cdr3_nt: TGTGCCAGCAGCTTAGTTAGGAAGGAGTACAATGAGCAGTTCTTC

v_call: TRBV4-1
clone_size: few
j_call: TRBJ1-5
d_call: -
cdr3_aa: CASSQAGSGNQPQHF
cdr3_nt: TGCGCCAGCAGCCAGGCAGGGTCAGGCAATCAGCCCCAGCATTTT

v_call: TRBV20-1
clone_size: many
j_call: TRBJ2-7
d_call: TRBD2
cdr3_aa: CSARAFSGSSYEQYF
cdr3_nt: TGCAGTGCTAGGGCATTTAGCGGGAGCTCCTACGAGCAGTACTTC

v_call: TRBV20-1
clone_size: -
j_call: TRBJ2-3
d_call: TRBD2
cdr3_aa: CSARGLAGRGDTQYF
cdr3_nt: TGCAGTGCTAGGGGACTAGCGGGAAGGGGAGATACGCAGTATTTT

v_call: TRBV12-3/TRBV12-4
clone_size: many
j_call: TRBJ2-7
d_call: -
cdr3_aa: CASSLTDGSSYEQYF
cdr3_nt: TGTGCCAGCAGTTTAACCGACGGGAGCTCCTACGAGCAGTACTTC

v_call: TRBV12-3/TRBV12-4
clone_size: -
j_call: TRBJ1-1
d_call: -
cdr3_aa: CASSPDRGWTEAFF
cdr3_nt: TGTGCCAGCAGTCCGGACAGAGGTTGGACTGAAGCTTTCTTT

v_call: TRBV10-3
clone_size: many
j_call: TRBJ1-2
d_call: -
cdr3_aa: CAISDPAGRYGYTF
cdr3_nt: TGTGCCATCAGTGACCCGGCGGGGCGGTATGGCTACACCTTC

v_call: TRBV19
clone_size: few
j_call: TRBJ2-1
d_call: -
cdr3_aa: CASSNYRSSYNEQFF
cdr3_nt: TGTGCCAGTAGCAATTACAGGAGCTCCTACAATGAGCAGTTCTTC

v_call: TRBV7-2
clone_size: many
j_call: TRBJ1-3
d_call: -
cdr3_aa: CASSLLGGAGNTIYF
cdr3_nt: TGTGCCAGCAGCTTATTGGGGGGAGCTGGAAACACCATATATTTT

v_call: TRBV2
clone_size: -
j_call: TRBJ2-3
d_call: -
cdr3_aa: CASSVTPRDTQYF
cdr3_nt: TGTGCCAGCAGTGTAACCCCACGAGATACGCAGTATTTT